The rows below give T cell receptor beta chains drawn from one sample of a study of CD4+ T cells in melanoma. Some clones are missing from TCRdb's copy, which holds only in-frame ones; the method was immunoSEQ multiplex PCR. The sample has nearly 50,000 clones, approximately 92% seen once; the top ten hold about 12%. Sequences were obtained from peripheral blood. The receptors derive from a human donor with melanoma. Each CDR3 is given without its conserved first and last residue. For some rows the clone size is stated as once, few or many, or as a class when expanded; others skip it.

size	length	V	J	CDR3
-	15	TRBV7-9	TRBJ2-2	ASSLTPGTASTGELF
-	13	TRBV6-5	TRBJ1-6	ASSYSTGGYSPLH
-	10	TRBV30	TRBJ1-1	ACHGLRTEAF
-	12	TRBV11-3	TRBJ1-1	ASSTTGVDTEAF
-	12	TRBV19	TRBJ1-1	ASSVDVANTEAF
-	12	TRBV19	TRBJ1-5	ASQSGQGNQPQH
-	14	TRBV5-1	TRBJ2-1	ASSLALAGAYNEQF
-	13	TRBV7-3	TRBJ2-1	ASSETSGPYNEQF
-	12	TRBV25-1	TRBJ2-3	ASSEDVLGDTQY
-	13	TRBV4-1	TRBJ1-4	ASSPERGTNEKLF
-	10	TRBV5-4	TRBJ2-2	ASTLDTGELF
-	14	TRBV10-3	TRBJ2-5	AISDPAGDLQETQY
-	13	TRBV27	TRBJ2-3	ASSLGGLNTDTQY
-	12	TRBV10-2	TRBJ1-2	ASTGQGQGYGYT
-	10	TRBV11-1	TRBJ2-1	ASSLDGNEQF
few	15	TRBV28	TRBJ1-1	ASSLGRFRGRDTEAF
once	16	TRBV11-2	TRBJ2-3	ASSLVTGGGGGIDTQY
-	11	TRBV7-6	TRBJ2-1	ASKGATYNEQF
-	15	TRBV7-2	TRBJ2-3	ASSLVVRGGLTDTQY
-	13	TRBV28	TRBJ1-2	ASSSQGASYYGYT
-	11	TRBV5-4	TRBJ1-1	ASSGNRDTEAF
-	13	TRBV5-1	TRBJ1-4	ASSPGTVGDEKLF
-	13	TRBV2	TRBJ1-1	ASSLGRSMNTEAF
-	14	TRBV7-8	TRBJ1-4	ASSSKTGVRGEKLF
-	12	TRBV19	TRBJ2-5	ASSYTGGGETQY
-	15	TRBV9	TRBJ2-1	ASSVSVRGGATGEQF
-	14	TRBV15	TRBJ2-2	ATSRWGQQDAGELF
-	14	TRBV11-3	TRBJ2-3	ASSLGSVVSRDTQY
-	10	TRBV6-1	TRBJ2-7	ASSSVLYEQY